Listed below are T cell receptor beta chains from one sample, sequenced in a study of shared clonotypes between healthy human individuals. Clones were read by immunoSEQ multiplex PCR, and TCRdb kept only the in-frame ones, dropping some. The sample has roughly 2.1 million clones; 85% to 95% are singletons. Sequencing was carried out using naive CD8+ T cells from PBMCs. Receptors were obtained from a man younger than 35 in good health. Some clones in this sample may be carry-over from other donors' samples. The CDR3 runs from the conserved cysteine through the conserved F or W. Each record gives: clone size, J gene, D gene, V gene, CDR3 protein, CDR3 DNA. A D gene is named only where the DNA matches it firmly. The size of a clone is reported for some rows only, either as once, few or many, or as a class for expanded clones.

.	TRBJ2-1	TRBD2	TRBV27	CASSFLREGYNEQFF	TGTGCCAGCAGTTTTTTGCGGGAGGGTTACAATGAGCAGTTCTTC
.	TRBJ2-7	TRBD1	TRBV28	CASSFALGTGDYEQYF	TGTGCCAGCAGTTTCGCCCTTGGGACAGGGGACTACGAGCAGTACTTC
.	TRBJ2-7	.	TRBV9	CASSPPGSSSYEQYF	TGTGCCAGCAGCCCCCCCGGGAGCAGCTCCTACGAGCAGTACTTC
once	TRBJ1-2	.	TRBV27	CASSLVGSNYGYTF	TGTGCCAGCAGTTTAGTGGGTAGTAACTATGGCTACACCTTC
.	TRBJ2-7	.	TRBV5-6	CASSLWRSYEQYF	TGTGCCAGCAGCTTGTGGAGGAGTTACGAGCAGTACTTC
.	TRBJ2-7	TRBD2	TRBV9	CASSVGGGTYEQYF	TGTGCCAGCAGCGTGGGGGGAGGGACCTACGAGCAGTACTTC
.	TRBJ2-1	TRBD1	TRBV18	CASSPRDRTYNEQFF	TGTGCCAGCTCACCCCGGGACAGGACGTACAATGAGCAGTTCTTC
.	TRBJ2-7	.	TRBV14	CASSLGWGNYEQYF	TGTGCCAGCAGCCTGGGGTGGGGGAACTACGAGCAGTACTTC
.	TRBJ2-4	.	TRBV9	CASSGDLVGDIQYF	TGTGCCAGCAGCGGGGACCTAGTGGGGGACATTCAGTACTTC
.	TRBJ2-7	TRBD1	TRBV28	CASRGRTGSFEQYF	TGTGCCAGCCGGGGTAGGACAGGGAGCTTCGAGCAGTACTTC
.	TRBJ1-5	TRBD1	TRBV12-5	CASGSRDRGHSNQPQHF	TGTGCTAGTGGTTCCCGGGACAGGGGACATAGCAATCAGCCCCAGCATTTT
.	TRBJ1-5	.	TRBV28	CASSPEQGPSRPQHF	TGTGCCAGCAGCCCCGAACAGGGTCCCTCTCGGCCCCAGCATTTT
.	TRBJ2-1	.	TRBV9	CASSDDPSRWSNEQFF	TGTGCCAGCAGCGACGACCCCTCTCGGTGGAGCAATGAGCAGTTCTTC
.	TRBJ1-1	.	TRBV2	CASSPAGNTEAFF	TGTGCCAGCAGCCCAGCGGGGAACACTGAAGCTTTCTTT